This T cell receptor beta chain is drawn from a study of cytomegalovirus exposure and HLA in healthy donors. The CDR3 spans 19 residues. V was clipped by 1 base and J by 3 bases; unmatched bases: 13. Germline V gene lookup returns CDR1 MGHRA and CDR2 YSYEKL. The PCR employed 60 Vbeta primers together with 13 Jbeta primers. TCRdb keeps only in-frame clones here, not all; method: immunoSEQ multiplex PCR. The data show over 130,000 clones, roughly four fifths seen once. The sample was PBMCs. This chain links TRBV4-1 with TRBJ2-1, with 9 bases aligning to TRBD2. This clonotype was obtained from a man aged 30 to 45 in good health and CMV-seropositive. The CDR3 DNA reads TGCGCCAGCAGCCAAGCGCCAGCGGGGGGTACCGCTATCTACAATGAGCAGTTCTTC. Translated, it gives CASSQAPAGGTAIYNEQFF.